The 12 T cell receptor beta chains below come from one sample, sequenced in a study of post-analysis software for immune sequencing data. General observations from the study: Patients had higher frequencies than controls of a handful of TRBV segments, including TRBV5-6, TRBV5-1 and TRBV20-1.

Their specific antigens are unknown. Unique molecular identifiers tagged the TCR beta cDNA libraries. From the PCR reads, TCRdb called clonotypes with MiXCR, one entry per CDR3 protein. The sample lists some 690,000 distinct CDR3 sequences; 59% were seen once. What was sequenced was blood. Receptors originate from a girl aged 2-10 years with multiple sclerosis.

The CDR3 loop is CASSPTWTGRTADTQYF. The CDR3 DNA reads TGCGCCAGCAGCCCGACCTGGACAGGGCGTACGGCAGATACGCAGTATTTT. The rearrangement joins TRBV10-1 to TRBJ2-3, with TRBD1 identical over 8 bases. The CDR3 contains 17 residues. Germline CDR1 and CDR2: WNHNN and SYGVQD (reference sequence). V was clipped by 6 bases and J by 4 bases; unmatched bases: 15.

V usage is TRBV15 and J usage is TRBJ2-5; 9 bases are shared with TRBD2. CDR1 is LNHNV, CDR2 YYDKDF, per germline (reference sequence). With 1 base clipped from V and 5 bases from J, the junction kept 11 bases outside the gene matches. The CDR3 length is 17 residues. The CDR3, as DNA: TGTGCCACCAGCAGAGTTCTCGGCGGGGGGGCCGGGGAGACCCAGTACTTC. This translates into CATSRVLGGGAGETQYF.

The table lists this clonotype with a few counts. The chain couples TRBV7-9 to TRBJ2-7, with 7 nucleotides matching TRBD1. The V gene end was trimmed by 5 bases and the J gene end by 3 bases; junction bases not matched to a gene: 7. The CDR3 runs 14 residues. Germline CDR1 and CDR2: SEHNR and FQNEAQ (reference sequence). The CDR3, as DNA: TGTGCCAGCAGCCCCCGGGACAGCTACTACGAGCAGTACTTC. Residues: CASSPRDSYYEQYF.

The gene calls are TRBV7-6 and TRBJ2-7, with unresolved D. CDR3 length: 12 residues. Germline lookup yields CDR1 SGHVS and CDR2 FNYEAQ. Trimming removed 4 bases from V and 4 bases from J, with 8 bases in between. This chain's CDR3 is CASSSTGYEQYF. The CDR3 nucleotides read TGTGCCAGCAGCTCAACCGGGTACGAGCAGTACTTC.

The genes are TRBV12-3 or TRBV12-4 and TRBJ2-2, with D possibly being TRBD2 (6 bases). The CDR3 has 14 amino acids. Trimming took 4 bases from V and 7 from J, leaving 13 bases between them. This CDR3 is CASSSREEGGELFF. The CDR3 region has the DNA TGTGCCAGCAGTTCCCGAGAGGAGGGCGGGGAGCTGTTTTTT.

The rearrangement uses TRBV4-1 and TRBJ2-1; D possibly corresponds to TRBD2 (6 bases). V was shortened by 4 bases and J by 15 bases, with 28 bases between the two germline ends. Germline CDR1 MGHRA, CDR2 YSYEKL. The CDR3 has 16 amino acids. The CDR3 sequence is CASSPRPGTDRKTPFF. As DNA, the CDR3 is TGCGCCAGCAGCCCTCGTCCGGGGACTGACCGCAAGACCCCGTTCTTC.

The V and J genes are TRBV7-2 and TRBJ1-1; 11 bases align to TRBD1. The CDR3 has 16 amino acids. V trimming: 8 bases; J trimming: 4 bases; junction bases outside the gene matches: 12. The germline CDR1 and CDR2 sequences are SGHTA and FQGNSA. The CDR3: CASGPRTGGFATEAFF. The DNA of the CDR3 is TGTGCCAGCGGACCGAGGACAGGGGGCTTCGCCACTGAAGCTTTCTTT.

CDR3 bases: TGCGCCAGCAGTCAGTTGAGGGGCCACTTCTCCTACAATGAGCAGTTCTTC. Translating gives CASSQLRGHFSYNEQFF. The chain employs TRBV23-1 and TRBJ2-1, with D perhaps given as TRBD1 or TRBD2 (5 bases each). TRBV23-1 is given ORF status, its function remaining uncertain. V lost 3 bases to trimming and J lost 0 bases, with 15 bases between them. CDR3 size: 17 residues.

The chain links TRBV20-1 to TRBJ2-5; 8 nucleotides agree with TRBD2. This CDR3 is built from 14 residues. V was pared by 6 bases and J by 7 bases, with 13 bases of the junction left unmatched. Germline V gives CDR1 DFQATT, CDR2 SNEGSKA (reference sequence). The CDR3 coding sequence is TGCAGTGCCGCCTTAAGCGGGGGTGGTACGACCCAGTACTTC. This encodes CSAALSGGGTTQYF.

The chain uses TRBV10-2 and TRBJ1-2, with D perhaps TRBD1 (6 bases). The V gene's germline CDR1 is WSHSY and CDR2 SAAADI. Trimming pared 5 bases from V and 7 bases from J, leaving 20 bases between. The CDR3 contains 15 residues. Here the CDR3 DNA reads TGCGCCAGCAGTCATCGGGGGGACACCGTAGGTGGCTACACCTTC. Its protein is CASSHRGDTVGGYTF.

This chain connects TRBV5-4 to TRBJ2-7; 10 positions agree with TRBD1. The germline V gene encodes CDR1 SGHNT and CDR2 YYREEE (reference sequence). The CDR3 extends over 15 amino acids. V trimming: 2 bases; J trimming: 5 bases; junction bases outside the gene matches: 7. This chain's CDR3 is CASSFPGQGYHEQYF. In DNA, the CDR3 is TGTGCCAGCAGCTTCCCGGGACAGGGGTACCACGAGCAGTACTTC. Variable domain in full (rest from reference TRBV5-4 and TRBJ2-7): ETGVTQSPTHLIKTRGQQVTLRCSSQSGHNTVSWYQQALGQGPQFIFQYYREEENGRGNFPPRFSGLQFPNYSSELNVNALELDDSALYLCASSFPGQGYHEQYFGPGTRLTVT.

The V call is TRBV5-1, the J call TRBJ1-2; 10 positions agree with TRBD1. Germline assignment: CDR1 SGHRS and CDR2 YFSETQ. The CDR3 has 17 residues. With V trimmed by 0 bases and J by 8 bases, 13 bases remained unmatched. The CDR3 region is CASSLARGQGKEEGYTF. DNA for the CDR3: TGCGCCAGCAGCTTGGCCAGGGGACAGGGGAAGGAGGAAGGCTACACCTTC.